These 9 T cell receptor beta chains were all obtained from the same sample, sequenced in a study of regulatory T cells in long-lasting Graves disease. The authors built TCR beta libraries using iRepertoire HTBI primers and Arm-PCR of CDR3 regions. In TCRdb, the multiplex PCR reads were re-called with MiXCR into one record per CDR3 protein. This sample yields about 470,000 distinct CDR3 sequences, of which 20% to 25% are seen a single time; roughly 7% belongs to the top ten. Time point indicated: persistent/refractory GD, antithyroid drugs over 5 years with positive TRAb. PBMC RNA was the source of the TCR library. Sequenced material: peripheral blood mononuclear cells (PBMCs), taken when the disease was refractory, from a patient treated with antithyroid drugs. The receptor source for this set is a female donor with Graves disease.

This clonotype was recorded at least ten times. This chain joins TRBV2 and TRBJ1-1; D gene unclear. Germline values: CDR1 SNHLY, CDR2 FYNNEI. Trimming cost V 2 bases and J 2 bases, with 6 bases left between them. The CDR3 is 13 amino acids. As DNA, the CDR3 is TGTGCCAGCAGTGAAATCGTTAACACTGAAGCTTTCTTT. This translates into CASSEIVNTEAFF. The full variable domain, completed using reference TRBV2 and TRBJ1-1, is EPEVTQTPSHQVTQMGQEVILRCVPISNHLYFYWYRQILGQKVEFLVSFYNNEISEKSEIFDDQFSVERPDGSNFTLKIRSTKLEDSAMYFCASSEIVNTEAFFGQGTRLTVV.

This clonotype showed up just a few times. V gene TRBV6-1 combines with J gene TRBJ2-1; D is undetermined. Germline lookup yields CDR1 MNHNS and CDR2 SASEGT. The CDR3 has 16 amino acids. Trimming pared 6 bases from V and 0 bases from J, leaving 15 bases between. The CDR3 DNA reads as TGTGCCAGCAGGGTTCTTGAGCGCCGCTCCTACAATGAGCAGTTCTTC. Protein sequence: CASRVLERRSYNEQFF.

This clonotype has a count of ten or more. The chain has TRBV27 and TRBJ1-5; the D is unclear. This CDR3 comprises 13 residues. Trimming cost V 2 bases and J 7 bases, with 9 bases left between them. In germline, CDR1 is MNHEY, CDR2 SMNVEV (reference sequence). The CDR3 nucleotides read TGTGCCAGCAGTTTAAAGTCTAACCAGCCCCAGCATTTT. It yields the protein CASSLKSNQPQHF.

This clonotype has more than one count but fewer than ten. CDR3 residues: CASNRNNESGANVLTF. Written as DNA, the CDR3 is TGTGCCAGTAACCGGAACAATGAGTCCGGGGCCAACGTCCTGACTTTC. This chain joins TRBV19 and TRBJ2-6; no firm D call. Trimming took off 7 bases at V and 4 bases at J, with 17 bases between the two ends. Germline assignment: CDR1 LNHDA and CDR2 SQIVND (reference sequence). The CDR3 runs 16 residues.

The gene calls are TRBV7-2 and TRBJ1-5; 9 bases agree with TRBD1. The germline V gene has CDR1 SGHTA and CDR2 FQGNSA. V lost 0 bases and J lost 4; bases outside the gene matches: 4. The CDR3 consists of 16 residues. CDR3 region: CASSLAGQGINQPQHF. In DNA, the CDR3 is TGTGCCAGCAGCTTAGCCGGACAGGGGATTAATCAGCCCCAGCATTTT.

The chain links TRBV28 to TRBJ2-3, with D perhaps TRBD2 (5 bases). CDR3 length equals 14 residues. V lost 5 bases to trimming and J lost 2 bases, with 11 bases between them. Germline V gives CDR1 MDHEN, CDR2 SYDVKM. CDR3 sequence: CASSVGSSTDTQYF. The DNA of the CDR3 is TGTGCCAGCAGTGTTGGGAGCTCCACAGATACGCAGTATTTT.

Comment on this clonotype: A much larger clone differs by one base, so this may be a read error. This chain links TRBV28 with TRBJ1-5; D gene uncertain. The CDR3 runs to 12 residues. Per the germline V gene, CDR1 is MDHEN and CDR2 is SYDVKM. Here the CDR3 reads CASTVSVQPRHF. CDR3 DNA sequence: TGTGCCAGCACTGTATCGGTTCAGCCCCGGCATTTT.

The V and J genes are TRBV20-1 and TRBJ2-5; 10 bases line up with TRBD1. The CDR3 contains 13 residues. Germline V CDR1 and CDR2: DFQATT, SNEGSKA (reference sequence). V gave up 3 bases and J gave up 5 bases; unmatched junction bases: 3. CDR3: CSARGDRGETQYF. Here the CDR3 DNA reads TGCAGTGCTAGGGGGGACAGGGGCGAGACCCAGTACTTC.

This clonotype appeared many times. This chain links TRBV27 with TRBJ1-1; D is possibly TRBD1 (6 bases). V dropped 6 bases and J dropped 3 bases, with 14 bases sitting between them. Germline CDR1 reads MNHEY; CDR2 reads SMNVEV (reference sequence). This CDR3 contains 14 residues. The CDR3 spells CASRATGWDTEAFF. The CDR3 nucleotides are TGTGCCAGCAGGGCCACAGGGTGGGACACTGAAGCTTTCTTT.